The 16 T cell receptor beta chains reported below all come from one sample, sequenced in a study of blood T cell repertoires in COVID-19. Repertoires were generated with immunoSEQ multiplex PCR, while TCRdb's copy carries only in-frame clones and drops some. The data hold a few hundred thousand clones, with 89% observed a single time. The sequenced material came from peripheral blood. These receptors all stem from a woman aged 25-40 years with COVID-19, enrolled during active disease.

The V and J genes are TRBV2 and TRBJ2-7, with 9 bases identical to TRBD2. Trimming took 4 bases from V and 3 from J; bases not matched to a gene: 4. Per the germline V gene, CDR1 is SNHLY and CDR2 is FYNNEI. This CDR3 has 14 amino acids. CDR3 region: CASSVSAGGYEQYF. The CDR3, as DNA: TGTGCCAGCAGTGTTTCAGCGGGGGGCTACGAGCAGTACTTC.

The genes are TRBV29-1 and TRBJ2-1, with D maybe TRBD1 (5 bases). V was shortened by 7 bases and J by 6 bases, with 16 bases between the two germline ends. This CDR3 region has 13 residues. The germline CDR1 and CDR2 sequences are SQVTM and ANQGSEA. The CDR3 coding sequence is TGCAGCGCAGAAAGCAGGGTAAGCAATGAGCAGTTCTTC. Translating gives CSAESRVSNEQFF.

The rearrangement joins TRBV5-8 to TRBJ1-4; TRBD1 might be the D (5 bases). The V end was cut by 0 bases, the J end by 0 bases, with 15 bases between. Germline V CDR1 and CDR2: SGHTS, YDEGEE. There are 18 residues in the CDR3. CDR3 residues: CASSLARRGGATNEKLFF. In nucleotides, the CDR3 is TGTGCCAGCAGCTTGGCCCGTCGGGGAGGGGCAACTAATGAAAAACTGTTTTTT.

V gene TRBV28 combines with J gene TRBJ1-4; a possible D gene is TRBD1 (6 bases). V gave up 7 bases and J gave up 6 bases, with 15 bases separating them. Germline CDR1 reads MDHEN; CDR2 reads SYDVKM. The CDR3 has 14 residues. The CDR3 DNA follows: TGTGCCAGCACCGCAGGGGCACGGTATGAAAAACTGTTTTTT. Translated, it gives CASTAGARYEKLFF.

The J gene is TRBJ2-3, the V gene TRBV25-1; 8 positions agree with TRBD1. CDR1 is MGHDK, CDR2 SYGVNS, per germline. The CDR3 is 15 residues long. V shed 2 bases, J shed 7 bases, and the junction held 8 bases outside the gene matches. CDR3 bases: TGTGCCAGCAGTGAAGGGATCAGGGGGCGAAATACGCAGTATTTT. This gives the protein CASSEGIRGRNTQYF.

The V gene is TRBV5-1, the J gene TRBJ2-2; TRBD1 is a possible D gene (5 bases). Germline V gene data show CDR1 as SGHRS and CDR2 as YFSETQ. Trimming removed 0 bases at V and 5 bases at J, with 11 bases between. This CDR3 spans 15 amino acids. The CDR3 loop reads CASSLGGAPTGELFF. The CDR3 DNA is TGCGCCAGCAGCTTGGGTGGGGCGCCTACCGGGGAGCTGTTTTTT.

This rearrangement joins TRBV11-3 to TRBJ1-6; no clear D. Germline lookup yields CDR1 SGHNT and CDR2 YENEEA. This CDR3 region has 13 residues. V was shortened by 0 bases and J by 7 bases, with 4 bases between the two germline ends. The CDR3 DNA reads TGTGCCAGCAGCTTAGATCCAAATTCACCCCTCCACTTT. Translation: CASSLDPNSPLHF.

V usage is TRBV5-1 and J usage is TRBJ2-5; 11 nucleotides match TRBD2. Trimming removed 4 bases from V and 4 bases from J; junction bases left unmatched: 9. Germline V gene lookup returns CDR1 SGHRS and CDR2 YFSETQ. The CDR3 totals 16 residues. The CDR3 loop is CASSPTLAGERETQYF. CDR3 DNA: TGCGCCAGCAGCCCCACACTAGCGGGAGAAAGAGAGACCCAGTACTTC.

The chain joins TRBV10-2 to TRBJ2-5; 9 positions match TRBD2. This CDR3 is built from 17 residues. CDR1 WSHSY and CDR2 SAAADI come from the germline V gene. V dropped 6 bases and J dropped 3; count of bases not matched to a gene: 14. The CDR3 spells CASRVGLAKYGEETQYF. DNA for the CDR3: TGCGCCAGCAGGGTAGGACTAGCGAAATACGGGGAAGAGACCCAGTACTTC.

The CDR3: CATSGSAGTAYNEQFF. CDR3 sequence (DNA): TGTGCCACCAGCGGATCAGCGGGAACCGCTTACAATGAGCAGTTCTTC. This sequence joins TRBV15 and TRBJ2-1; TRBD2 matches at 7 bases. V lost 5 bases and J lost 4; bases outside the gene matches: 11. This CDR3 region has 16 residues. CDR1 is LNHNV, CDR2 YYDKDF, per germline (reference sequence).

The V call is TRBV3-1 (or the pseudogene TRBV3-2), the J call TRBJ2-7; TRBD1 might be the D (6 bases). Trimming left V 1 base short and J 5 bases short, with 15 bases between. Germline V gives CDR1 LGHDT, CDR2 YNNKEL (reference sequence). The CDR3 is 15 residues long. CDR3 DNA sequence: TGTGCCAGCAGCCAAGTTTCTCAGGGGCGCGACGAGCAGTACTTC. Translation: CASSQVSQGRDEQYF.

The chain employs TRBV20-1 and TRBJ2-4; maybe TRBD1 (6 bases). The germline gives CDR1 DFQATT, CDR2 SNEGSKA (reference sequence). The V end was cut by 3 bases, the J end by 16 bases, with 19 bases between. The CDR3 is 12 amino acids. CDR3 DNA: TGCAGTGCTAGTAGTGCAGACAGGCCCGTCTACTTC. Protein product: CSASSADRPVYF.

The chain joins TRBV6-5 to TRBJ1-2, with 8 bases fitting TRBD1. The CDR3 runs 15 residues. V shed 2 bases and J 4 bases; nucleotides not matched to a gene: 6. Germline CDR1 reads MNHEY; CDR2 reads SVGAGI. Here the CDR3 DNA reads TGTGCCAGCAGTTACACTTACAGGGGGGGCTATGGCTACACCTTC. Translated: CASSYTYRGGYGYTF.

The rearrangement uses TRBV27 and TRBJ1-4; maybe TRBD1 (6 bases). This CDR3 contains 14 residues. CDR1 is MNHEY, CDR2 SMNVEV, per germline (reference sequence). V shed 2 bases and J shed 8 bases, with 12 bases lying between them. CDR3 sequence reads: CASSLGGANEKLFF. The CDR3 nucleotides read TGTGCCAGCAGTTTAGGGGGGGCGAACGAAAAACTGTTTTTT.

This chain links TRBV2 with TRBJ1-2; unclear D gene. Germline assignment: CDR1 SNHLY and CDR2 FYNNEI. The CDR3 covers 13 residues. Trimming left V 6 bases short and J 6 bases short, with 14 bases between. The CDR3 DNA sequence: TGTGCCAGCAGAGAGCCAGGAATCAATGGCTACACCTTC. It yields the protein CASREPGINGYTF.

This clone appeared once. The V gene is TRBV5-4, the J gene TRBJ2-2, with 9 nucleotides matching TRBD1. Germline V gene sequence: CDR1 SGHNT, CDR2 YYREEE (reference sequence). V lost 0 bases and J lost 0; bases outside the gene matches: 3. This CDR3 has 17 residues. As DNA, the CDR3 is TGTGCCAGCAGCTTGGCGGGACAGGGCGCGAACACCGGGGAGCTGTTTTTT. Its translation is CASSLAGQGANTGELFF. Variable domain in full (rest from reference TRBV5-4 and TRBJ2-2): ETGVTQSPTHLIKTRGQQVTLRCSSQSGHNTVSWYQQALGQGPQFIFQYYREEENGRGNFPPRFSGLQFPNYSSELNVNALELDDSALYLCASSLAGQGANTGELFFGEGSRLTVL.